Listed below are T cell receptor beta chains from one sample, sequenced in a study of PD-L1 blockade in urothelial cancer. Clones were read by immunoSEQ multiplex PCR, and TCRdb kept only the in-frame ones, dropping some. The sample consists of more than 45,000 clones, approximately 80% of them appearing once. The input for sequencing was PBMCs, taken around atezolizumab (anti-PD-L1) treatment. These receptors were obtained from a man in his 70s with urothelial cancer. CDR3s include the opening cysteine and the closing phenylalanine or tryptophan. Each record gives: clone size, V gene, J gene, D gene, CDR3 protein, CDR3 DNA. A D gene is named only where the DNA matches it firmly. The size field is filled for only some rows; it gives once, few, many or a size class.

.	TRBV19	TRBJ2-7	.	CASSIDDSSYEQYF	TGTGCCAGTAGTATAGACGACAGTTCCTACGAGCAGTACTTC
.	TRBV28	TRBJ1-1	.	CASSPREGPGTEAFF	TGTGCCAGCAGTCCCCGGGAGGGGCCGGGCACTGAAGCTTTCTTT
.	TRBV14	TRBJ1-2	.	CASSQVRQGDGYTF	TGTGCCAGCAGCCAAGTAAGGCAGGGCGATGGCTACACCTTC
once	TRBV28	TRBJ2-7	.	CASSPPRGAGYEQYF	TGTGCCAGCAGTCCCCCCCGGGGGGCGGGCTACGAGCAGTACTTC
.	TRBV28	TRBJ2-7	.	CASSRRAYEQYF	TGTGCCAGCAGTAGGCGGGCCTACGAGCAGTACTTC
.	TRBV19	TRBJ2-3	TRBD2	CASSTLGLAGYTDTQYF	TGTGCCAGTAGTACATTGGGACTAGCGGGCTACACAGATACGCAGTATTTT
.	TRBV10-3	TRBJ2-2	.	CAISNREETGELFF	TGTGCCATCAGTAACAGGGAAGAGACCGGGGAGCTGTTTTTT
.	TRBV6-6	TRBJ2-7	TRBD1	CASSYYGGTGDYEQYF	TGTGCCAGCAGTTACTACGGCGGGACAGGGGACTACGAGCAGTACTTC
.	TRBV7-9	TRBJ2-7	.	CASLSPSSYEQYF	TGTGCCAGCCTAAGCCCGAGCTCCTACGAGCAGTACTTC
.	TRBV30	TRBJ1-3	.	CAWSWSSRPGNTIYF	TGTGCCTGGAGTTGGAGCAGCCGCCCTGGAAACACCATATATTTT
.	TRBV12-5	TRBJ2-5	TRBD2	CASGLGLAGQETQYF	TGTGCTAGTGGCCTGGGACTAGCGGGACAAGAGACCCAGTACTTC
.	TRBV18	TRBJ2-6	TRBD1	CASSPLVRTGISGANVLTF	TGTGCCAGCTCACCCCTGGTCCGGACAGGTATCTCTGGGGCCAACGTCCTGACTTTC
.	TRBV11-2	TRBJ2-3	.	CASSSLGDTQYF	TGTGCCAGCAGCTCCCTCGGGGATACGCAGTATTTT
.	TRBV10-2	TRBJ2-1	.	CASSDYYNEQFF	TGCGCCAGCAGTGACTATTACAATGAGCAGTTCTTC
.	TRBV11-2	TRBJ2-7	TRBD2	CASSFRLAGDEQYF	TGTGCCAGCAGCTTCCGGCTAGCGGGAGATGAGCAGTACTTC
once	TRBV19	TRBJ1-5	TRBD1	CASLDRDSRNQPQHF	TGTGCCAGTTTAGACCGGGACAGCCGCAATCAGCCCCAGCATTTT
.	TRBV30	TRBJ2-5	TRBD2	CAWRGTSSGNQETQYF	TGTGCCTGGAGGGGGACGTCTAGCGGGAACCAAGAGACCCAGTACTTC
.	TRBV27	TRBJ2-2	TRBD1	CASSGDRVEMNTGELFF	TGTGCCAGCAGTGGGGACAGGGTGGAGATGAACACCGGGGAGCTGTTTTTT
medium-sized	TRBV28	TRBJ2-1	TRBD2	CASSFGLVRRNEQFF	TGTGCCAGCAGTTTTGGACTAGTCAGGCGCAATGAGCAGTTCTTC
.	TRBV7-8	TRBJ2-7	TRBD1	CASSPGTASNPQGEQYF	TGTGCCAGCAGTCCCGGGACAGCTAGTAATCCCCAGGGGGAGCAGTACTTC
.	TRBV9	TRBJ2-7	.	CASSPLGDTRYEQYF	TGTGCCAGCAGCCCCCTAGGGGACACAAGATACGAGCAGTACTTC
.	TRBV5-4	TRBJ1-1	.	CASSRPGSTEAFF	TGTGCCAGCAGCCGACCTGGGAGCACTGAAGCTTTCTTT
.	TRBV29-1	TRBJ2-7	TRBD2	CSVLLAGGTYEQYF	TGCAGCGTCCTATTAGCGGGAGGGACCTACGAGCAGTACTTC
.	TRBV6-5	TRBJ1-2	.	CASSYPQSRGYTF	TGTGCCAGCAGTTACCCGCAGTCCAGGGGCTACACCTTC
.	TRBV6-4	TRBJ2-5	TRBD2	CAIEGPSGQETQYF	TGTGCCATCGAGGGTCCTAGCGGGCAAGAGACCCAGTACTTC
.	TRBV14	TRBJ1-2	TRBD1	CASSLGQGGYTF	TGTGCCAGCAGCCTCGGACAGGGGGGCTACACCTTC
.	TRBV7-3	TRBJ1-1	.	CASSPGGARNTEAFF	TGTGCCAGCAGCCCGGGAGGGGCGCGGAACACTGAAGCTTTCTTT
once	TRBV7-8	TRBJ2-7	.	CASRYSGTGFYEQYF	TGTGCCAGCAGATACTCCGGGACTGGCTTCTACGAGCAGTACTTC
.	TRBV2	TRBJ2-1	TRBD2	CASSVLADYNEQFF	TGTGCCAGCAGTGTACTAGCGGACTACAATGAGCAGTTCTTC
.	TRBV25-1	TRBJ2-1	.	CASSEGLNSYNEQFF	TGTGCCAGCAGTGAAGGTCTAAACTCCTACAATGAGCAGTTCTTC
.	TRBV19	TRBJ2-3	.	CASSARDSQDTQYF	TGTGCCAGTAGTGCCCGGGACTCTCAAGATACGCAGTATTTT
.	TRBV5-1	TRBJ2-7	TRBD2	CASSFWEGMSYEQYF	TGCGCCAGCAGCTTTTGGGAGGGGATGAGCTACGAGCAGTACTTC
.	TRBV2	TRBJ2-7	.	CASSPRGLSYEQYF	TGTGCCAGCAGTCCTAGGGGTCTCTCCTACGAGCAGTACTTC
.	TRBV2	TRBJ2-3	.	CATQGSASTDTQYF	TGTGCCACCCAGGGGTCGGCGAGCACAGATACGCAGTATTTT
.	TRBV5-1	TRBJ2-3	TRBD2	CASSRGLAGGQPDTQYF	TGCGCCAGCAGCCGGGGACTAGCGGGAGGGCAACCAGATACGCAGTATTTT
.	TRBV14	TRBJ2-6	.	CASSLSSSGANVLTF	TGTGCCAGCAGCCTATCGAGCTCTGGGGCCAACGTCCTGACTTTC
.	TRBV5-6	TRBJ2-3	.	CASSSIRGPTDTQYF	TGTGCCAGCAGCTCGATCAGGGGTCCCACAGATACGCAGTATTTT
.	TRBV2	TRBJ1-2	TRBD1	CASSLGQGASNYGYTF	TGTGCCAGCAGCCTGGGACAGGGGGCTTCTAACTATGGCTACACCTTC
.	TRBV5-8	TRBJ2-3	.	CASSLGYLSTDTQYF	TGTGCCAGCAGCTTGGGCTACCTGAGCACAGATACGCAGTATTTT